Following are 2 T cell receptor beta chains from one sample sequenced in a study of shared clonotypes between healthy human individuals. Using immunoSEQ multiplex PCR, the repertoire was profiled, and TCRdb retains in-frame clones only, with some absent. There are 2,500,000 or so clones in the sample; roughly 90% occur only once, and approximately 0.39% lies in the top ten. Sequenced sample: naive CD4+ T cells from PBMCs. As to subset: CD45RA+ positively selected. The receptors were gathered from a man aged 18 to 35 in good health. Some clones in this sample may be carry-over from other donors' samples.

V and J are TRBV15 and TRBJ2-2; D might be TRBD1 or TRBD2, each matching 5 bases. The V gene lost 5 bases and the J gene lost 0 bases, with 10 bases spanning the gap. This CDR3 contains 15 residues. Germline V CDR1 and CDR2: LNHNV, YYDKDF (reference sequence). For the CDR3, the DNA is TGTGCCACCAGCTGGGACCCCGCGAACACCGGGGAGCTGTTTTTT. Translated: CATSWDPANTGELFF.

V and J are TRBV19 and TRBJ2-6, with a weak D call TRBD1 (5 bases). Germline CDR1 LNHDA, CDR2 SQIVND (reference sequence). V lost 7 bases and J 0 bases, leaving 19 bases between the germline ends. The CDR3 loop spans 18 amino acids. The DNA of the CDR3 is TGTGCCAGTACTGATCAGGGCTCCCGCTTCTCTGGGGCCAACGTCCTGACTTTC. Translating it yields CASTDQGSRFSGANVLTF.